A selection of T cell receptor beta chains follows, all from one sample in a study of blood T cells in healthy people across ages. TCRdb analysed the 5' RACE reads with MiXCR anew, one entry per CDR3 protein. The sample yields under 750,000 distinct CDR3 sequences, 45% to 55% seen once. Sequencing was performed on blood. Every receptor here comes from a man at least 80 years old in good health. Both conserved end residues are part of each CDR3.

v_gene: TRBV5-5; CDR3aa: CASSLEGADNSPLHF
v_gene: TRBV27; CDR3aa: CASSPMGNEQFF
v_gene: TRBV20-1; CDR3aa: CSARDVAAGQFF
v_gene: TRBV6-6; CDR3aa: CASSDGRGYGYTF
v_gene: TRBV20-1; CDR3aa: CSAREWASLETQYF
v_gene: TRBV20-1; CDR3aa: CSARHPIVGQGTTEAFF
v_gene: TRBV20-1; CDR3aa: CSARMSSYNSPLHF
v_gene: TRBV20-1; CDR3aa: CSARLGDLHEQFF
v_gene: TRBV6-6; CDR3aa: CAIHRGLRAEAFF
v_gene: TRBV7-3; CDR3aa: CASSATGQNEKLFF
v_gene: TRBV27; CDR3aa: CASSRSGIQGTYEQYF
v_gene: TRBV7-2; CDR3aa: CASSRTQGSFIDEQFF
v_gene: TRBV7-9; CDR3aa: CASSFVGGTDNSPLHF
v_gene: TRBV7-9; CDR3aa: CASSSRTDTEAFF
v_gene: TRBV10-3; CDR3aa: CAISAGTGNEQFF
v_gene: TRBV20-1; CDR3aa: CSASIRGLSSYEQYF
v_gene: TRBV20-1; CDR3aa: CSARVQTAQYF
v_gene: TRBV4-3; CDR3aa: CASNPGHYNYGYTF
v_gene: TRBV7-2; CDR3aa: CASSPQTGSQETQYF
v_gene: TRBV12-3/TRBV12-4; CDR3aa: CASTKGAGFETQYF
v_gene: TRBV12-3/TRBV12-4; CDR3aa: CASSPRGVSPLHF
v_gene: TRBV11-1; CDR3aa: CASSLAVPGAADTQYF
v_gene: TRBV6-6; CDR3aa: CASSYRTGPLNTEAFF
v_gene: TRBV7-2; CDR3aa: CASSLLGGSGTYDTQYF
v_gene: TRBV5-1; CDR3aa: CASSLAEGVGEKLFF
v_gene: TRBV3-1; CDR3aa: CASSQGQTQYF
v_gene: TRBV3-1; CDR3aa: CASSLGQGASTEAFF
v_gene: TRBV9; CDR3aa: CASSPIASCNEQFF
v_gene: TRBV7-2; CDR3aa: CASSFSLLSNQPQHF
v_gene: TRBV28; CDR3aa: CASSSRGRRGNEQFF
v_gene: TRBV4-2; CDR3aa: CASSQQGTYEQYF
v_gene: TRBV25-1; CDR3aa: CASSDPQGGNPNEQFF
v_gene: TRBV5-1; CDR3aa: CASSLVGLNSYNEQFF